What follows describes a single T cell receptor beta chain. The length of the CDR3 is 13 residues. Trimming took 5 bases from V and 5 from J, leaving 12 bases between them. In germline, CDR1 is SGHTA, CDR2 FQGTGA. Using immunoSEQ multiplex PCR, the repertoire was profiled, and TCRdb retains in-frame clones only, with some absent. Seen here are approximately 190,000 clones, about 83% observed once, and the top ten hold about 3.3%. These data belong to a study of blood T cell repertoires in COVID-19. The sequence was obtained from a young woman who had been exposed to COVID-19. The chain joins TRBV7-3 to TRBJ1-1; D remains ambiguous. The sample was PBMCs or T cells enriched from blood (not recorded which). The CDR3: CASSQDRRTEAFF. CDR3 in DNA: TGTGCCAGCAGCCAAGACCGGAGAACTGAAGCTTTCTTT.